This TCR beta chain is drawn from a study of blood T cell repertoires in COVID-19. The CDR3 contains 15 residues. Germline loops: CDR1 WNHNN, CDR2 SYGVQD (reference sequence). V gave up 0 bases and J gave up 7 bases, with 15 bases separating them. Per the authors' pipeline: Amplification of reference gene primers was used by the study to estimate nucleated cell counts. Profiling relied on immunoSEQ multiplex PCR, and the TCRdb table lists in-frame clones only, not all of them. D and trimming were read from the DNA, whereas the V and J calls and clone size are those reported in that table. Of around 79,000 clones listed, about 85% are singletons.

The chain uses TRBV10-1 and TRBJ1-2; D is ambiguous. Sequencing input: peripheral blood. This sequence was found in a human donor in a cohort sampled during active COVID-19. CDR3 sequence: CASSESPRGLGGYTF. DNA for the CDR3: TGCGCCAGCAGTGAGTCCCCACGAGGGTTAGGTGGCTACACCTTC.